This T cell receptor beta chain came from a study of Tregs in tolerant kidney transplant recipients. Germline assignment: CDR1 SGHTA and CDR2 FQGNSA. The ends were cut back, 2 bases at V and 1 base at J, with 5 bases in the middle. The CDR3 is 13 residues long. This clone is labeled medium-sized based on frequency. The read terminates 3 residues ahead of where the CDR3 ends, so the germline J gene completes it. The nonmyeloablative bone marrow transplants came from related graft donors, with transient mixed chimerism. Thawed PBMCs were FACS-sorted into unstimulated CD4+CD25+CD127- regulatory T cells, CD4+CD25- non-regulatory cells, CD4 and CD8 cells. The method was immunoSEQ multiplex PCR; TCRdb's version includes in-frame clones alone and lacks a portion of them. Listed are about 31,000 clones; 1.8% falls within the top ten.

This specimen consisted of CD4+ T cells from blood (PBMCs), obtained 24 months after the transplant. The rearrangement links TRBV7-2 to TRBJ1-1, with no clear D. The sequence was collected from a human patient who received a combined kidney and bone marrow transplant. T cells may partly derive from the graft donor. CDR3 DNA (partial): TGTGCCAGCAGCTTAACTCAGAACACTGAA. This sequence encodes CASSLTQNTE. The entire CDR3 sequence reads CASSLTQNTEAFF.